This entry features one T cell receptor beta chain sequence. Its specificity is unknown. The protocol was immunoSEQ multiplex PCR, while the TCRdb copy is restricted to in-frame clones and leaves out a portion. Among about 5,900 clones listed, 87% were seen once. The sample is drawn from a study of hypomethylating agent response in myelodysplastic syndrome. In the study overall: Of about a dozen patients, roughly 5 carried TET2, the most frequent mutation. About five patients were non-responders, while six or seven showed complete response or hematologic improvement.

General study results and limits: Analysis covered a small cohort of just 11 patients.

The clonotype comes from a human donor with myelodysplastic syndrome. Source: bone marrow, taken before or after starting hypomethylating agent treatment for myelodysplastic syndrome (not recorded which).

CDR3 bases: TGTGCCAGCAGTGACTCCGAAGTCATGGGTGGGGGCTCCTACAATGAGCAGTTCTTC. Translating it yields CASSDSEVMGGGSYNEQFF. The chain employs TRBV6-4 and TRBJ2-1; D assignment may be TRBD1 or TRBD2 (5 bases each). Deletions cut 0 bases from V and 0 bases from J, with 18 bases between. CDR1 and CDR2 (germline): MRHNA, SNTAGT. The CDR3 loop spans 19 amino acids.